One sample yielded the 22 T cell receptor beta chains listed below, sequenced in a study of CD8+CD57+ T cells in acquired aplastic anemia. All sequencing subjects had displayed CD8+CD57+ cell expansion on flow cytometry. Genomic DNA, serving as template, underwent TCR beta VDJ and CDR3 profiling. One entry per CDR3 protein, called by TCRdb with MiXCR from the reads. The data contain approximately 100,000 distinct CDR3 sequences, around 62% of them singletons. The sequenced sample consisted of sorted CD4+, CD8+, or CD8+CD57+ T cells (not recorded which) from PBMCs. The origin of the receptors is a human donor with aplastic anemia.

The V gene is TRBV20-1, the J gene TRBJ2-3; 9 bases agree with TRBD1. The J segment lost 4 bases and the V segment lost 6 bases, leaving 8 bases of the junction unmatched. Germline V CDR1 and CDR2: DFQATT, SNEGSKA (reference sequence). There are 14 residues in the CDR3. This chain's CDR3 is CSAEGQGSPDTQYF. The CDR3 region has the DNA TGCAGTGCGGAAGGACAGGGGAGTCCAGATACGCAGTATTTT.

The chain couples TRBV2 to TRBJ1-4; the D is unclear. Between the trimmed V and J ends, which lost 0 bases and 5 bases, there was a span of 13 bases. CDR1 and CDR2 (germline): SNHLY, FYNNEI. The CDR3 is made up of 16 amino acids. For the CDR3, the DNA is TGTGCCAGCAGTGAAGCGCAAAGGGTGCGGAATGAAAAACTGTTTTTT. Translated, it gives CASSEAQRVRNEKLFF. Complete variable domain (other parts from reference TRBV2 and TRBJ1-4): EPEVTQTPSHQVTQMGQEVILRCVPISNHLYFYWYRQILGQKVEFLVSFYNNEISEKSEIFDDQFSVERPDGSNFTLKIRSTKLEDSAMYFCASSEAQRVRNEKLFFGSGTQLSVL.

Note on this clonotype: No DNA is shown, since the ends of the CDR3 on it are uncertain; the CDR3 is the one TCRdb lists. V and J are TRBV2 and TRBJ2-3; whether TRBD1, the table's D call, matches the DNA was not checked. Germline assignment: CDR1 SNHLY and CDR2 FYNNEI. The CDR3 spans 14 amino acids, including both terminal residues. The CDR3 here is CAFGPGQVVGTQYF.

This rearrangement joins TRBV20-1 to TRBJ2-5, with 8 positions matching TRBD2. This CDR3 comprises 14 residues. The ends lost 4 bases at V and 5 bases at J; junction bases unmatched: 9. The germline gives CDR1 DFQATT, CDR2 SNEGSKA (reference sequence). The CDR3 spells CSAKVTGREETQYF. CDR3 DNA sequence: TGCAGTGCTAAAGTAACCGGGAGGGAGGAGACCCAGTACTTC.

The chain is built from TRBV7-8 and TRBJ1-5, with a weak D call TRBD1 (5 bases). CDR1 and CDR2 from the germline V gene are SGHVS and FQNEAQ. The V gene lost 5 bases and the J gene lost 5 bases, with 13 bases spanning the gap. The CDR3 has 14 amino acids. CDR3 sequence reads: CASSPGTGDQPQHF. The CDR3 DNA reads as TGTGCCAGCAGCCCAGGGACGGGGGATCAGCCCCAGCATTTT.

The chain joins TRBV20-1 to TRBJ2-7; the D is unclear. The germline V gene encodes CDR1 DFQATT and CDR2 SNEGSKA (reference sequence). The V end was cut by 6 bases, the J end by 2 bases, with 11 bases between. The CDR3 has 12 amino acids. The CDR3 DNA sequence: TGCAGTGCACCCTATGGCGCCTACGAGCAGTACTTC. As protein: CSAPYGAYEQYF.

This rearrangement joins TRBV7-9 to TRBJ1-4, with D tentatively TRBD1 (5 bases). The V and J ends lost 2 bases and 6 bases respectively, with 13 bases between them. Germline values: CDR1 SEHNR, CDR2 FQNEAQ (reference sequence). This CDR3 has 15 residues. The CDR3 coding sequence is TGTGCCAGCAGCTTATCGCTTTGGGGCTATGAAAAACTGTTTTTT. It specifies CASSLSLWGYEKLFF.

Comments on this clonotype: A much more abundant neighbour one base away suggests this may be a read error. J is TRBJ2-3 and V is TRBV24-1, with 11 bases lining up with TRBD2. Losses at the gene ends were 4 bases for V and 1 base for J; bases not matched to a gene: 0. This CDR3 contains 15 residues. Germline V CDR1 and CDR2: KGHDR, SFDVKD. CDR3 sequence (DNA): TGTGCCACCAGTGAGACTAGCGGGGGCACAGATACGCAGTATTTT. Amino acids: CATSETSGGTDTQYF.

The J gene is TRBJ2-7, the V gene TRBV24-1; the D gene is possibly TRBD1 (5 bases). V lost 4 bases and J 4 bases, leaving 7 bases between the germline ends. This CDR3 contains 12 residues. CDR1 and CDR2 from the germline V gene are KGHDR and SFDVKD. CDR3 coding DNA: TGTGCCACCAGTGACAGGGATTACGAGCAGTACTTC. Protein product: CATSDRDYEQYF.

CDR3 loop: CASSGRDRGPLDTQYF. The CDR3 DNA is TGTGCCAGCAGCGGCCGGGACAGGGGGCCGCTCGATACGCAGTATTTT. The gene calls are TRBV7-8 and TRBJ2-3; 12 positions agree with TRBD1. The CDR3 consists of 16 residues. Germline lookup yields CDR1 SGHVS and CDR2 FQNEAQ. Trimming at V came to 5 bases and at J to 6 bases, leaving 9 bases not matched to a gene.

V is TRBV25-1 and J is TRBJ1-1; D might be TRBD1 (5 bases). The CDR3 loop spans 12 amino acids. CDR1 is MGHDK, CDR2 SYGVNS, per germline. The CDR3 DNA follows: TGTGCTAAAGAGGGGTCGCACACTGAAGCTTTCTTT. This codes for CAKEGSHTEAFF. Full variable domain (outside the CDR3, taken from reference TRBV25-1 and TRBJ1-1): EADIYQTPRYLVIGTGKKITLECSQTMGHDKMYWYQQDPGMELHLIHYSYGVNSTEKGDLSSESTVSRIRTEHFPLTLESARPSHTSQYLCAKEGSHTEAFFGQGTRLTVV.

In the case of this clonotype: At one boundary the junction diverges from the germline segment, which might be a read error. The rearrangement joins TRBV24-1 to TRBJ2-5, with D perhaps given as TRBD1 or TRBD2 (5 bases each). The CDR3 sequence is 15 residues long. Germline lookup yields CDR1 KGHDR and CDR2 SFDVKD. As DNA, the CDR3 is TGTGCCACTAGTGATTGGGGCCGCGGGTCGGAGACCCAGTACTTC. Encoded protein: CATSDWGRGSETQYF.

V usage is TRBV20-1 and J usage is TRBJ1-1, with a possible D match to TRBD1 (5 bases). The CDR3 totals 13 residues. Germline CDR1 is DFQATT and CDR2 is SNEGSKA (reference sequence). With 6 bases removed from V and 8 bases from J, the gap between germline ends came to 19 bases. The CDR3 spells CSAATGVEIEAFF. Written as DNA, the CDR3 is TGCAGTGCAGCCACAGGTGTCGAGATCGAAGCTTTCTTT.

The chain carries TRBV20-1 and TRBJ2-5; 7 bases agree with TRBD1. In germline, CDR1 is DFQATT, CDR2 SNEGSKA (reference sequence). The V and J ends lost 5 bases and 2 bases, in that order; junction bases with no gene match: 5. CDR3 size: 13 residues. In DNA, the CDR3 is TGCAGTGCTGGGAGACAGGGTCAAGAGACCCAGTACTTC. Amino acid sequence: CSAGRQGQETQYF.

This clonotype was found once. The rearrangement links TRBV12-3 or TRBV12-4 to TRBJ2-1; 8 bases align to TRBD1. There are 16 residues in the CDR3. With V trimmed by 2 bases and J by 8 bases, 11 bases remained unmatched. The CDR3 DNA is TGTGCCAGCAGTTTATTCGTGGCAGGGGGCCGGGATGAGCAGTTCTTC. Translated, it gives CASSLFVAGGRDEQFF.

The chain recombines TRBV20-1 with TRBJ2-7; TRBD1 agrees at 8 bases. CDR1 and CDR2 (germline): DFQATT, SNEGSKA (reference sequence). The CDR3 totals 14 residues. After removal of 0 bases from V and 4 bases from J, the junction contained 5 bases not matched to a gene. CDR3 DNA sequence: TGCAGTGCTAGAGAGGGGGACAGGTTTTACGAGCAGTACTTC. This gives the protein CSAREGDRFYEQYF.

The rearrangement links TRBV15 to TRBJ1-2; D is possibly TRBD1 (6 bases). The CDR3 runs to 17 residues. Germline CDR1 LNHNV, CDR2 YYDKDF (reference sequence). V was trimmed by 0 bases and J by 8 bases, leaving 22 bases between them. CDR3 protein: CATSRDQFSVIGGGYTF. DNA for the CDR3: TGTGCCACCAGCAGAGATCAATTTTCAGTGATAGGGGGAGGCTACACCTTC.

V usage is TRBV7-3 and J usage is TRBJ1-6; 9 positions agree with TRBD1. The V gene's germline CDR1 is SGHTA and CDR2 FQGTGA. This CDR3 is built from 15 residues. V trimming: 3 bases; J trimming: 7 bases; junction bases outside the gene matches: 4. The CDR3 DNA reads TGTGCCAGCAGCTTGGGGGACAGGGAAAATTCACCCCTCCACTTT. Translation gives CASSLGDRENSPLHF. Filled out from reference TRBV7-3 and TRBJ1-6, the complete variable domain reads GAGVSQTPSNKVTEKGKYVELRCDPISGHTALYWYRQSLGQGPEFLIYFQGTGAADDSGLPNDRFFAVRPEGSVSTLKIQRTERGDSAVYLCASSLGDRENSPLHFGNGTRLTVT.

This clonotype turned up a few times. The chain uses TRBV24-1 and TRBJ1-1; TRBD1 agrees at 8 bases. CDR3 length equals 17 residues. The V gene end was trimmed by 2 bases and the J gene end by 4 bases; junction bases not matched to a gene: 11. Germline loops: CDR1 KGHDR, CDR2 SFDVKD. As DNA, the CDR3 is TGTGCCACCAGTGATTCCCAGACAGGGGTTGGGAGCACTGAAGCTTTCTTT. Residues: CATSDSQTGVGSTEAFF.

The rearrangement joins TRBV19 to TRBJ2-5; D may be TRBD1 (6 bases). Germline loops: CDR1 LNHDA, CDR2 SQIVND (reference sequence). Trimming stripped 8 bases from V and 7 bases from J, with 14 bases between. The CDR3 sequence is 12 residues long. CDR3 nucleotide sequence: TGTGCCAGTGGTACAGGGTCGAGGACCCAGTACTTC. Protein sequence: CASGTGSRTQYF.

This clonotype was detected a few times. V is TRBV20-1 and J is TRBJ1-6; 9 bases match TRBD1. V shed 2 bases, J shed 7 bases, and the junction held 3 bases outside the gene matches. Germline CDR1 reads DFQATT; CDR2 reads SNEGSKA (reference sequence). The CDR3 runs to 14 residues. CDR3 nucleotides: TGCAGTGCTAGACCGACAGGGGGGAATTCACCCCTCCACTTT. It translates to CSARPTGGNSPLHF.

J is TRBJ1-1 and V is TRBV11-1; 9 positions match TRBD1. The CDR3 totals 20 residues. The V segment lost 2 bases and the J segment 0 bases; nucleotides outside the gene matches: 16. CDR1 is SGHAT and CDR2 is FQDESV in the germline V gene (reference sequence). The CDR3 nucleotides read TGTGCCAGCAGCTTATCAACCCCAGGGACAGGGACCCACATGAACACTGAAGCTTTCTTT. It yields the protein CASSLSTPGTGTHMNTEAFF.